The rows below give T cell receptor beta chains drawn from one sample of a study of T cell changes during pregnancy in multiple sclerosis. Data came from immunoSEQ multiplex PCR; TCRdb stores just in-frame clones and leaves some out. This table has under 85,000 clones, 85% to 95% appearing once. This sample comprised CD4+ T cells from peripheral blood mononuclear cells, obtained in the second trimester of pregnancy. The receptors here all came from a female donor with multiple sclerosis, enrolled in a pregnancy study. The CDR3 runs from the conserved cysteine through the conserved F or W. Fields, in order: D gene, J gene, V gene, CDR3 protein, CDR3 DNA. D genes are given only for firm matches.

>-|TRBJ2-3|TRBV27
CAEDSSTDTQYF
TGTGCAGAAGATAGTAGCACAGATACGCAGTATTTT
>TRBD1|TRBJ1-6|TRBV6-1
CASRGTENNSPLHF
TGTGCCAGCAGAGGGACAGAAAATAATTCACCCCTCCACTTT
>-|TRBJ1-1|TRBV18
CASSPLSPGSSNTEAFF
TGTGCCAGCTCACCACTTAGTCCGGGTTCCTCGAACACTGAAGCTTTCTTT
>TRBD2|TRBJ2-2|TRBV9
CASSVGGSGLNTGELFF
TGTGCCAGCAGCGTAGGTGGTAGCGGGCTGAACACCGGGGAGCTGTTTTTT
>-|TRBJ2-3|TRBV29-1
CSVDKGSTDTQYF
TGCAGCGTTGACAAGGGGAGCACAGATACGCAGTATTTT
>-|TRBJ2-3|TRBV9
CASSVVPGAADTQYF
TGTGCCAGCAGCGTAGTCCCAGGGGCGGCAGATACGCAGTATTTT
>TRBD2|TRBJ2-5|TRBV4-1
CASSQVFPTSGQETQYF
TGCGCCAGCAGCCAAGTCTTTCCGACTAGCGGGCAAGAGACCCAGTACTTC
>-|TRBJ1-1|TRBV10-3
CAISEGGLGMKGVKAFF
TGTGCCATCAGTGAAGGAGGGTTAGGGATGAAAGGGGTTAAAGCTTTCTTT
>-|TRBJ1-2|TRBV15
CATSARRGRAFNYGYTF
TGTGCCACCAGCGCACGAAGAGGGAGAGCTTTTAACTATGGCTACACCTTC
>TRBD1|TRBJ2-7|TRBV19
CASTLGQGSSYEQYF
TGTGCCAGTACCTTGGGACAGGGGAGCAGCTACGAGCAGTACTTC
>TRBD1|TRBJ1-1|TRBV30
CAWNLRTGQVTEAFF
TGTGCCTGGAACCTAAGGACGGGACAGGTCACTGAAGCTTTCTTT
>-|TRBJ1-4|TRBV28
CASSPPGSNEKLFF
TGTGCCAGCAGTCCACCGGGATCAAATGAAAAACTGTTTTTT
>TRBD2|TRBJ2-1|TRBV11-3
CASSLWAGVNEQFF
TGTGCCAGCAGCTTGTGGGCGGGGGTCAATGAGCAGTTCTTC
>TRBD2|TRBJ2-3|TRBV7-2
CASSLGTSGVRTLYF
TGTGCCAGCAGCCTCGGGACTAGCGGGGTCCGTACCTTGTATTTT